Presented here are 14 T cell receptor beta chains from one specimen sequenced in a study of T-cell memory formation after mild COVID-19. TCRdb analysed the 5' RACE reads with MiXCR anew, one entry per CDR3 protein. The sample holds a few hundred thousand distinct CDR3 sequences, roughly 15% seen once. The sample was PBMCs or a T cell subset sorted from them (not recorded which). Every receptor here comes from a man between 18 and 29 years old who had mild COVID-19 (a few samples of this study predate the infection). Cell type and time point are not known.

This clonotype was seen more than once but under ten times. The chain recombines TRBV7-2 with TRBJ1-2, with 9 bases fitting TRBD1. This CDR3 contains 16 residues. The V gene's germline CDR1 is SGHTA and CDR2 FQGNSA. V gave up 1 base and J gave up 7 bases; unmatched junction bases: 10. CDR3 amino acids: CASSLDAAGTGSGYTF. CDR3 sequence (DNA): TGTGCCAGCAGCTTAGACGCGGCCGGGACAGGGAGTGGCTACACCTTC.

This rearrangement joins TRBV18 to TRBJ2-1; 8 bases are shared with TRBD2. This CDR3 contains 15 residues. The germline V gene has CDR1 KGHSH and CDR2 LQKENI. After removal of 3 bases from V and 6 bases from J, the junction contained 7 bases not matched to a gene. CDR3 region: CASSPSRGGRNEQFF. The CDR3 DNA reads TGTGCCAGCTCACCTAGTCGGGGGGGCCGCAATGAGCAGTTCTTC.

V and J are TRBV10-3 and TRBJ1-2; 9 nucleotides match TRBD1. V lost 9 bases, J lost 4 bases, and 9 bases stayed unmatched. Germline V gene data show CDR1 as ENHRY and CDR2 as SYGVKD. The CDR3 runs to 14 residues. DNA of the CDR3: TGTGCCATTACCCGGGACAGGGCCTCCTATGGCTACACCTTC. It yields the protein CAITRDRASYGYTF.

This clonotype was counted only a few times. The genes are TRBV9 and TRBJ1-1; 8 nucleotides align to TRBD1. Trimming at V came to 0 bases and at J to 11 bases, leaving 9 bases not matched to a gene. This CDR3 contains 14 residues. Looked up from germline, CDR1 is SGDLS and CDR2 is YYNGEE. The CDR3 loop reads CASSVAGQGASAFF. The DNA for the CDR3 is TGTGCCAGCAGCGTAGCTGGGCAGGGGGCGAGTGCTTTCTTT. The full variable domain, rest sourced from reference TRBV9 and TRBJ1-1, is DSGVTQTPKHLITATGQRVTLRCSPRSGDLSVYWYQQSLDQGLQFLIQYYNGEERAKGNILERFSAQQFPDLHSELNLSSLELGDSALYFCASSVAGQGASAFFGQGTRLTVV.

The chain combines TRBV7-6 with TRBJ2-6; TRBD1 matches at 7 bases. Germline V gene sequence: CDR1 SGHVS, CDR2 FNYEAQ. This CDR3 has 16 amino acids. The ends lost 2 bases at V and 2 bases at J; junction bases unmatched: 3. This CDR3 is CASSLSGGTGANVLTF. CDR3 bases: TGTGCCAGCAGCTTATCAGGGGGTACTGGGGCCAACGTCCTGACTTTC. Full variable domain (remainder filled in from reference TRBV7-6 and TRBJ2-6): GAGVSQSPRYKVTKRGQDVALRCDPISGHVSLYWYRQALGQGPEFLTYFNYEAQQDKSGLPNDRFSAERPEGSISTLTIQRTEQRDSAMYRCASSLSGGTGANVLTFGAGSRLTVL.

This clonotype was seen a few times. The chain employs TRBV29-1 and TRBJ2-7; D gene ambiguous. The V and J ends lost 5 bases and 1 base respectively, with 6 bases between them. This CDR3 is built from 11 residues. Germline CDR1 SQVTM, CDR2 ANQGSEA. The DNA for the CDR3 is TGCAGCGTTTTTCTGTCCTACGAGCAGTACTTC. Translating it yields CSVFLSYEQYF.

In its sample, this clonotype was seen many times. The DNA for the CDR3 is TGTGCCATCAGTGAGTCGCGGACGCAAGAGACCCAGTACTTC. Its translation: CAISESRTQETQYF. The chain carries TRBV10-3 and TRBJ2-5, with D unclear. Per the germline V gene, CDR1 is ENHRY and CDR2 is SYGVKD. V was pared by 0 bases and J by 2 bases, with 7 bases between. The CDR3 runs to 14 residues.

The J gene is TRBJ2-5, the V gene TRBV6-5, with 7 bases lining up with TRBD1. The junction had 8 bases not matched to a gene; V was cut back by 9 bases and J by 1 base. CDR1 is MNHEY and CDR2 is SVGAGI in the germline V gene. The CDR3 is 14 amino acids. CDR3 bases: TGTGCCAGTAACAGGGGACCCGCCCAAGAGACCCAGTACTTC. Its protein product is CASNRGPAQETQYF.

The V and J genes are TRBV7-6 and TRBJ2-1; 8 bases agree with TRBD1. CDR3 length: 14 amino acids. Looked up from germline, CDR1 is SGHVS and CDR2 is FNYEAQ. V shed 5 bases, J shed 5 bases, and the junction held 5 bases outside the gene matches. The CDR3 sequence: CASSGWDRNNEQFF. The DNA for the CDR3 is TGTGCCAGCAGCGGATGGGACAGGAACAATGAGCAGTTCTTC.

This clonotype was detected only a few times. This chain uses TRBV7-9 with TRBJ2-5, with TRBD2 as a possible D gene (5 bases). With 3 bases removed from V and 4 bases from J, the gap between germline ends came to 9 bases. The CDR3 contains 13 residues. In germline, CDR1 is SEHNR, CDR2 FQNEAQ (reference sequence). The CDR3 is CASSFSAAETQYF. CDR3 bases: TGTGCCAGCAGCTTCTCAGCGGCAGAGACCCAGTACTTC.

This clonotype was seen repeatedly, ten times or more. V gene TRBV28 combines with J gene TRBJ2-6; 9 bases fit TRBD1. With 2 bases clipped from V and 8 bases from J, the junction kept 4 bases outside the gene matches. Germline V gives CDR1 MDHEN, CDR2 SYDVKM. The CDR3 has 15 amino acids. The chain's CDR3 is CASSLGDRETNVLTF. CDR3 bases: TGTGCCAGCAGTTTAGGGGACAGGGAGACCAACGTCCTGACTTTC.

This clonotype has more than one count but fewer than ten. The chain joins TRBV9 to TRBJ1-2; D unresolved. CDR1 and CDR2 from the germline V gene are SGDLS and YYNGEE. The germline V and J ends were trimmed by 2 bases and 7 bases, with 12 bases remaining between them. CDR3 length: 13 residues. The CDR3 DNA reads as TGTGCCAGCAGCGTGGGTCTCTCTGGTGGCTACACCTTC. Protein product: CASSVGLSGGYTF.

This clonotype was seen a handful of times. The CDR3 DNA sequence: TGTGCCAGCTCTCCCTGGGACAGGGACGGACGAGGGGAAAAACTGTTTTTT. It is translated as CASSPWDRDGRGEKLFF. The chain is built from TRBV18 and TRBJ1-4; 9 positions match TRBD1. The CDR3 is 17 residues long. J lost 8 bases, V lost 6 bases, and 16 bases had no gene match. Looked up from germline, CDR1 is KGHSH and CDR2 is LQKENI.

This clonotype showed up just a few times. The gene calls are TRBV20-1 and TRBJ2-4; D could derive from TRBD1 or TRBD2 (6 bases each). Germline V gene lookup returns CDR1 DFQATT and CDR2 SNEGSKA (reference sequence). The CDR3 length is 13 residues. The ends were cut back, 5 bases at V and 3 bases at J, with 11 bases in the middle. CDR3 amino acids: CSALGGGKNIQYF. For the CDR3, the DNA is TGCAGTGCTTTAGGGGGAGGCAAAAACATTCAGTACTTC.